The rows below give T cell receptor beta chains drawn from one sample of a study of beta chain features in type 1 diabetes. Only in-frame clones appear in the TCRdb table, and some are missing; sequencing was by immunoSEQ multiplex PCR. The sample holds 130,000 or so clones, around a tenth seen once. Sequences were obtained from central memory CD4+ T cells from blood. The receptors originated from a man between 18 and 35 years old in good health. Each CDR3 is given with its conserved first and last residue. D genes are given only for firm matches. Not all rows give a size; the values are once, few, many and, for expanded clones, a class.

cdr3_length | j_call | clone_size | d_call | v_call | cdr3_aa | cdr3_nt
14 | TRBJ2-1 | NA | NA | TRBV2 | CASSERQGPNEQFF | TGTGCCAGCAGTGAACGCCAGGGGCCTAATGAGCAGTTCTTC
14 | TRBJ2-5 | NA | NA | TRBV25-1 | CASTQNRPYEAQYF | TGTGCCAGCACCCAAAATCGACCGTATGAGGCCCAGTACTTC
14 | TRBJ1-4 | NA | TRBD1 | TRBV7-2 | CASSQGQGSEKLFF | TGTGCCAGCAGCCAAGGACAGGGTAGTGAAAAACTGTTTTTT
14 | TRBJ2-2 | few | NA | TRBV5-1 | CASSLESRAGELFF | TGCGCCAGCAGCTTGGAGTCGAGGGCCGGGGAGCTGTTTTTT
12 | TRBJ1-4 | few | NA | TRBV7-8 | CASSPRNEKLFF | TGTGCCAGCAGCCCTAGGAATGAAAAACTGTTTTTT
16 | TRBJ2-2 | NA | TRBD1 | TRBV7-8 | CASTPGQGAHTGELFF | TGTGCCAGCACCCCAGGACAGGGGGCTCACACCGGGGAGCTGTTTTTT
17 | TRBJ2-2 | few | TRBD1 | TRBV18 | CASSPASQGVFTGELFF | TGTGCCAGCTCACCGGCCTCGCAGGGGGTATTCACCGGGGAGCTGTTTTTT
16 | TRBJ1-4 | few | NA | TRBV7-9 | CASSSGAREGNEKLFF | TGTGCCAGCAGCTCCGGGGCCCGGGAGGGTAATGAAAAACTGTTTTTT
14 | TRBJ2-5 | NA | NA | TRBV7-9 | CASSPDYLQETQYF | TGTGCCAGCAGTCCGGACTACCTCCAAGAGACCCAGTACTTC
15 | TRBJ1-2 | NA | TRBD1 | TRBV2 | CASSDLSGTVYGYTF | TGTGCCAGCAGTGACCTATCTGGGACAGTCTATGGCTACACCTTC
14 | TRBJ2-1 | few | TRBD2 | TRBV2 | CASSPGTRGIVQFF | TGTGCCAGCAGTCCCGGGACTAGGGGGATTGTGCAGTTCTTC
13 | TRBJ1-3 | few | TRBD1 | TRBV11-2 | CASRQTGGNTIYF | TGTGCCAGCAGGCAAACAGGGGGGAACACCATATATTTT
14 | TRBJ2-1 | few | NA | TRBV4-3 | CASSEESSYNEQFF | TGCGCCAGCAGCGAGGAAAGCTCCTACAATGAGCAGTTCTTC
16 | TRBJ2-5 | few | TRBD2 | TRBV5-1 | CASSLWSSGDQETQYF | TGCGCCAGCAGCTTGTGGTCTAGCGGTGATCAAGAGACCCAGTACTTC
15 | TRBJ2-3 | NA | TRBD2 | TRBV27 | CASSPQRGSTDTQYF | TGTGCCAGCAGTCCCCAGCGGGGAAGCACAGATACGCAGTATTTT
13 | TRBJ2-5 | NA | TRBD1 | TRBV7-9 | CASGIQGGETQYF | TGTGCCAGCGGGATACAGGGGGGAGAGACCCAGTACTTC
16 | TRBJ2-1 | NA | TRBD2 | TRBV5-4 | CASSLAGGGRFNEQFF | TGTGCCAGCAGCTTGGCGGGGGGGGGACGTTTCAATGAGCAGTTCTTC
16 | TRBJ1-4 | NA | TRBD1 | TRBV4-2 | CASRKDPGQTNEKLFF | TGTGCCAGCAGGAAGGATCCGGGACAGACTAATGAAAAACTGTTTTTT
13 | TRBJ2-7 | few | NA | TRBV29-1 | CSVEFQGYDEQYF | TGCAGCGTTGAATTTCAGGGTTACGACGAGCAGTACTTC
15 | TRBJ2-5 | NA | TRBD2 | TRBV7-9 | CASSVPGGGEETQYF | TGTGCCAGCAGCGTTCCAGGCGGGGGGGAAGAGACCCAGTACTTC
13 | TRBJ2-7 | NA | NA | TRBV19 | CASSTEQGYEQYF | TGTGCCAGTAGTACCGAACAGGGCTACGAGCAGTACTTC